This is a list of T cell receptor beta chains from one sample in a study of shared clonotypes between healthy human individuals. Sequenced by immunoSEQ multiplex PCR; TCRdb stores in-frame clones only, minus some. The sample shows about 330,000 clones, approximately 74% of them seen only once. Sequenced sample: memory CD4+ T cells sorted from blood. Receptors were obtained from a man aged 25 to 45 in good health. Each CDR3 is given with its conserved first and last residue. The D gene is left open where the match is weak. Where a row states a size, it is once, few, many or the class of an expanded clone; other rows omit it.

>.|.|TRBV6-5|TRBJ2-6
CASSYPAGANVLTF
TGTGCCAGCAGTTACCCAGCTGGGGCCAACGTCCTGACTTTC
>TRBD1|.|TRBV28|TRBJ1-1
CASSPHSQGQVAFF
TGTGCCAGCAGTCCCCATTCACAGGGGCAGGTAGCTTTCTTT
>.|.|TRBV7-6|TRBJ1-1
CASSPTALSHTEAFF
TGTGCCAGCAGTCCGACTGCCCTCTCTCACACTGAAGCTTTCTTT
>TRBD1|once|TRBV18|TRBJ1-1
CASSRSGTGTSEAFF
TGTGCCAGCTCCCGTTCCGGGACAGGGACGTCTGAAGCTTTCTTT
>.|.|TRBV6-1|TRBJ2-7
CASSVQGGSYEQYF
TGTGCCAGCAGTGTACAAGGCGGCTCCTACGAGCAGTACTTC
>TRBD2|once|TRBV25-1|TRBJ2-5
CASNSPAGSIPQETQYF
TGTGCCAGCAATTCTCCAGCGGGATCGATTCCCCAAGAGACCCAGTACTTC
>.|.|TRBV6-1|TRBJ1-1
CASSAGGPGTEAFF
TGTGCCAGCAGTGCGGGGGGGCCGGGCACTGAAGCTTTCTTT
>TRBD2|.|TRBV9|TRBJ2-7
CASSVVGTSSYEQYF
TGTGCCAGCAGCGTAGTGGGGACTAGCTCCTACGAGCAGTACTTC
>TRBD2|.|TRBV5-4|TRBJ2-5
CASSPGLAGAETQYF
TGTGCCAGCAGCCCGGGACTAGCGGGAGCAGAGACCCAGTACTTC
>TRBD2|.|TRBV27|TRBJ2-7
CASSFREVGEQYF
TGTGCCAGCAGTTTTCGGGAGGTGGGGGAGCAGTACTTC
>.|few|TRBV30|TRBJ2-1
CAWSSMVGGNEQFF
TGTGCCTGGAGCTCCATGGTCGGGGGCAATGAGCAGTTCTTC
>TRBD2|.|TRBV7-2|TRBJ2-5
CASRFRDYRPETQYF
TGTGCCAGCAGATTCCGGGACTATCGGCCCGAGACCCAGTACTTC
>TRBD1|.|TRBV5-1|TRBJ2-5
CASSFHPGTGGGETQYF
TGCGCCAGCAGCTTTCACCCCGGGACAGGGGGAGGGGAGACCCAGTACTTC
>.|once|TRBV4-2|TRBJ1-3
CASSQFTGKVSGNTIYF
TGTGCCAGCAGCCAATTTACGGGGAAGGTCTCTGGAAACACCATATATTTT
>TRBD1|many|TRBV18|TRBJ2-5
CASSHTTGEETQYF
TGTGCCAGCTCGCATACAACAGGGGAAGAGACCCAGTACTTC
>.|.|TRBV19|TRBJ2-4
CATATALVENIQYF
TGTGCCACCGCTACGGCCCTAGTGGAAAACATTCAGTACTTC
>TRBD1|once|TRBV2|TRBJ1-4
CATRSGTGGEKLFF
TGTGCCACCCGGTCAGGGACAGGGGGTGAAAAACTGTTTTTT
>.|.|TRBV18|TRBJ2-7
CASSPPLRTYEQYF
TGTGCCAGCTCACCACCGCTCAGGACCTACGAGCAGTACTTC
>.|.|TRBV5-1|TRBJ2-3
CASSPQGTDTQYF
TGCGCCAGCAGCCCCCAGGGCACAGATACGCAGTATTTT
>.|.|TRBV6-1|TRBJ1-1
CASSQRHDTEAFF
TGTGCCAGCAGCCAAAGACACGACACTGAAGCTTTCTTT
>TRBD2|.|TRBV15|TRBJ2-1
CATSRELAGSVDEQFF
TGTGCCACCAGCAGAGAACTAGCGGGATCTGTGGATGAGCAGTTCTTC
>.|.|TRBV2|TRBJ2-5
CASSITWGQETQYF
TGTGCCAGCAGCATCACTTGGGGCCAAGAGACCCAGTACTTC
>TRBD1|.|TRBV6-5|TRBJ1-2
CAIRTNRGHGYTF
TGTGCCATCCGAACGAACAGGGGACATGGCTACACCTTC
>TRBD1|.|TRBV10-3|TRBJ2-3
CAIRKSGQASTDTQYF
TGTGCCATCAGAAAGTCGGGACAGGCTAGCACAGATACGCAGTATTTT
>TRBD1|.|TRBV5-5|TRBJ1-5
CASSRRGQDQPQHF
TGTGCCAGCAGCCGGAGGGGGCAAGATCAGCCCCAGCATTTT
>.|.|TRBV14|TRBJ2-7
CASSPTAYTVEQYF
TGTGCCAGCAGCCCAACGGCCTACACTGTAGAGCAGTACTTC
>.|.|TRBV2|TRBJ2-7
CASSARLSAYEQYF
TGTGCCAGCAGTGCCAGGCTGTCCGCCTACGAGCAGTACTTC
>.|.|TRBV11-2|TRBJ2-3
CASSFTGSTDTQYF
TGTGCCAGCAGCTTTACGGGGAGCACAGATACGCAGTATTTT
>.|.|TRBV7-2|TRBJ2-1
CASSIRGGAYNEQFF
TGTGCCAGCAGCATAAGGGGCGGGGCCTACAATGAGCAGTTCTTC
>.|few|TRBV28|TRBJ1-3
CASSSFGLYSGNTIYF
TGTGCCAGCAGTTCGTTCGGGTTGTACTCTGGAAACACCATATATTTT
>.|.|TRBV11-2|TRBJ2-7
CASSLDRAGLGYEQYF
TGTGCCAGCAGCTTAGATCGGGCGGGATTGGGGTACGAGCAGTACTTC
>TRBD1|.|TRBV7-9|TRBJ1-4
CASSLGTGIEKLFF
TGTGCCAGCAGCTTGGGGACAGGGATCGAAAAACTGTTTTTT
>TRBD1|.|TRBV19|TRBJ1-1
CASSSPRGGGAEAFF
TGTGCCAGTAGTTCACCCCGGGGAGGGGGCGCTGAAGCTTTCTTT
>.|.|TRBV20-1|TRBJ2-7
CSARSGVNGEF
TGCAGTGCTAGATCGGGGGTAAACGGGGAATTC
>TRBD1|.|TRBV6-6|TRBJ1-2
CASSYLTGGGSYGYTF
TGTGCCAGCAGTTACCTGACAGGGGGCGGGTCATATGGCTACACCTTC
>.|once|TRBV4-3|TRBJ1-5
CASSQVAARPNEPQHF
TGCGCCAGCAGCCAAGTGGCAGCCAGGCCCAATGAGCCCCAGCATTTT
>.|.|TRBV5-4|TRBJ1-3
CASSSPGVGNTIYF
TGTGCCAGCAGCTCCCCAGGGGTCGGAAACACCATATATTTT
>TRBD2|.|TRBV2|TRBJ2-1
CASSGTSGGEGEQFF
TGTGCCAGCAGTGGGACTAGCGGTGGGGAAGGTGAGCAGTTCTTC
>TRBD2|.|TRBV4-1|TRBJ2-5
CASSQWREGPETQYF
TGCGCCAGCAGCCAATGGCGGGAGGGCCCAGAGACCCAGTACTTC
>TRBD1|.|TRBV7-9|TRBJ2-3
CASSRTGGSTDTQYF
TGTGCCAGCAGCCGGACAGGGGGCAGCACAGATACGCAGTATTTT
>.|once|TRBV19|TRBJ2-3
CASSRKSTDTQYF
TGTGCCAGTTCACGTAAGAGCACAGATACGCAGTATTTT
>.|.|TRBV5-1|TRBJ2-1
CASSLRTSSYNEQFF
TGCGCCAGCAGCTTGCGCACTAGCTCCTACAATGAGCAGTTCTTC
>.|.|TRBV5-1|TRBJ2-1
CASSSAGGGEVSYNEQFF
TGCGCCAGCAGCTCAGCCGGGGGCGGGGAAGTCTCCTACAATGAGCAGTTCTTC
>TRBD1|.|TRBV5-1|TRBJ2-5
CASTTGGQETQYF
TGCGCCAGTACGACAGGGGGTCAAGAGACCCAGTACTTC
>TRBD2|.|TRBV11-3|TRBJ2-3
CASSLGGLAGTDTQYF
TGTGCCAGCAGCTTAGGCGGACTAGCGGGAACAGATACGCAGTATTTT
>TRBD1|.|TRBV2|TRBJ2-2
CASREGQTNTGELFF
TGTGCCAGCCGCGAGGGACAGACAAACACCGGGGAGCTGTTTTTT